The T cell receptor (beta chain) described here comes from a study of lymphopenia after photon versus proton radiotherapy. The assay was immunoSEQ multiplex PCR, and TCRdb's table has in-frame clones only and misses some. The sample gives about 62,000 clones, about 85% of which show up once; more than 10% is in the top ten. The V and J ends lost 0 bases and 3 bases respectively, with 6 bases between them. This CDR3 has 13 residues. Germline assignment: CDR1 SGDLS and CDR2 YYNGEE. The source was peripheral blood, collected from a patient treated with proton-based radiotherapy. This TCR derives from an elderly man with esophageal cancer. The chain employs TRBV9 and TRBJ1-2; possible D gene TRBD1, 5 bases. This CDR3 reads CASSVGTYYGYTF. The CDR3 DNA reads as TGTGCCAGCAGCGTAGGGACATACTATGGCTACACCTTC.